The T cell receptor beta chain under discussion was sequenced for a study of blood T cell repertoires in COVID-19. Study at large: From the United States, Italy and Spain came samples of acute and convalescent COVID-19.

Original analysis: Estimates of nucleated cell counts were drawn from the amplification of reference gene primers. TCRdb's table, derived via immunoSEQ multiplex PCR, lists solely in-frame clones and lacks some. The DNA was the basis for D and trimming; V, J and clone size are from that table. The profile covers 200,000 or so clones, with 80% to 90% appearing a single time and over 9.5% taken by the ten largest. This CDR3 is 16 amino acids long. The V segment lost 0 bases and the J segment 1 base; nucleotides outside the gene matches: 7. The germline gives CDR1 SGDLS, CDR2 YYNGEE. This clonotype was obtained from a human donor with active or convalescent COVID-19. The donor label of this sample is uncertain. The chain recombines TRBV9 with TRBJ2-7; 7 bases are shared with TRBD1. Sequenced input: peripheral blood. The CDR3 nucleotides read TGTGCCAGCAGCGTAGCTCCAGTGACAGGGTCCTACGAGCAGTACTTC. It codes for CASSVAPVTGSYEQYF.